This entry describes one TCR beta chain. A much larger clone lies one base from this, so it may be a read error. The CDR3 runs to 15 residues. The V and J ends lost 1 base and 9 bases, in that order; junction bases with no gene match: 6. CDR1 and CDR2 (germline): SGHDT, YYEEEE. The library came from three nested PCR rounds adapted from ARM-PCR protocols. TCRdb re-called the multiplex PCR reads with MiXCR, one entry per CDR3 protein. This sample has 110,000 or so distinct CDR3 sequences, with roughly 74% found just once. This entry comes from a study of tumor and adjacent non-tumor tissue in lung cancer. Across the whole study: Patients comprised eleven to twelve adenocarcinoma, a couple of squamous cell carcinoma and 1 small cell lung cancer.

This sample's RNA came from whole unsorted tissue. Source material: lung tumor tissue. This TCR came from a woman in her sixties or seventies with non-small cell lung cancer. The gene calls are TRBV5-6 and TRBJ2-6; 8 nucleotides align to TRBD1. CDR3 sequence reads: CASSLLGQGGNVLTF. Written as DNA, the CDR3 is TGTGCCAGCAGCTTGCTAGGACAGGGAGGCAACGTCCTGACTTTC.